Following are 15 T cell receptor beta chains from one sample sequenced in a study of shared clonotypes between healthy human individuals. Assay used: immunoSEQ multiplex PCR; TCRdb lists only in-frame clones, some missing. The table has 1,400,000 or so clones, around 98.5% seen once; the top ten hold about 0.35%. Sequencing used naive CD4+ T cells sorted from blood. The subset denotes: CD45RA+ positively selected. These receptors originate from a man aged 25 to 40 in good health.

This chain connects TRBV7-9 to TRBJ2-1; 7 bases are a match to TRBD1. Germline V gene data show CDR1 as SEHNR and CDR2 as FQNEAQ (reference sequence). The trim removed 7 bases at V and 0 bases at J, leaving 6 bases unmatched. The length of the CDR3 is 15 residues. The CDR3 loop is CASNKPGGSYNEQFF. In DNA form, the CDR3 reads TGTGCCAGCAACAAACCAGGGGGCTCCTACAATGAGCAGTTCTTC. Using reference TRBV7-9 and TRBJ2-1 for the parts outside the CDR3, the full variable domain is DTGVSQNPRHKITKRGQNVTFRCDPISEHNRLYWYRQTLGQGPEFLTYFQNEAQLEKSRLLSDRFSAERPKGSFSTLEIQRTEQGDSAMYLCASNKPGGSYNEQFFGPGTRLTVL.

This CDR3 is CASSLRYNQPQHF. The CDR3 nucleotides are TGTGCCAGCAGTCTCAGGTATAATCAGCCCCAGCATTTT. This chain connects TRBV6-1 to TRBJ1-5; D is unresolved. Germline values: CDR1 MNHNS, CDR2 SASEGT. The length of the CDR3 is 13 residues. The V and J ends lost 5 bases and 4 bases respectively, with 9 bases between them.

The chain recombines TRBV29-1 with TRBJ1-1; D is perhaps TRBD1 (5 bases). CDR3 size: 14 residues. V lost 5 bases and J lost 10, with 23 bases in between. Germline CDR1 is SQVTM and CDR2 is ANQGSEA. The CDR3 sequence is CSVLGWRGGKGAFF. The DNA for the CDR3 is TGCAGCGTTTTGGGTTGGAGGGGTGGTAAGGGAGCTTTCTTT.

The V call is TRBV29-1, the J call TRBJ2-2; D is perhaps TRBD2 (6 bases). The germline V and J ends were trimmed by 5 bases and 7 bases, with 11 bases remaining between them. The CDR3 contains 12 residues. The germline V gene has CDR1 SQVTM and CDR2 ANQGSEA. In DNA form, the CDR3 reads TGCAGCGTTCGGAGGGAAGGCGGGGAGCTGTTTTTT. Protein: CSVRREGGELFF.

The genes are TRBV5-6 and TRBJ2-3; D uncertain. V was pared by 6 bases and J by 2 bases, with 10 bases between. From germline, CDR1 is SGHDT and CDR2 YYEEEE. The length of the CDR3 is 13 residues. CDR3 sequence (DNA): TGTGCCAGCACGACCCGTTACACAGATACGCAGTATTTT. This encodes CASTTRYTDTQYF.

J is TRBJ2-7 and V is TRBV6-6, with D perhaps matching TRBD1 or TRBD2 (6 bases each). CDR1 and CDR2 (germline): MNHNY, SVGAGI (reference sequence). This CDR3 has 15 residues. CDR3 sequence (DNA): TGTGCGACAAGAAAAGAGGGGGGCAGGGGTTACGAGCAGTACTTC. This encodes CATRKEGGRGYEQYF.

The rearrangement joins TRBV14 to TRBJ2-1; TRBD2 matches 10 bases. This CDR3 is built from 18 residues. Germline CDR1 is SGHDN and CDR2 is FVKESK. V dropped 1 base and J dropped 5; count of bases not matched to a gene: 11. The chain's CDR3 is CASSQAVASGSRDNEQFF. CDR3 DNA sequence: TGTGCCAGCAGCCAAGCGGTCGCTAGCGGGAGTCGGGACAATGAGCAGTTCTTC.

The rearrangement joins TRBV7-9 to TRBJ2-1; no definite D call. The CDR3 has 15 residues. Germline V lookup: CDR1 SEHNR, CDR2 FQNEAQ (reference sequence). V was cut by 6 bases and J by 2 bases, with 14 bases left in between. The CDR3, as DNA: TGTGCCAGCAGACAGCCTCTCTCCCCCTACAATGAGCAGTTCTTC. Its translation is CASRQPLSPYNEQFF.

This rearrangement joins TRBV7-9 to TRBJ2-7; no clear D. Germline V lookup: CDR1 SEHNR, CDR2 FQNEAQ (reference sequence). This CDR3 contains 13 residues. V shed 1 base and J shed 7 bases, with 11 bases lying between them. CDR3 nucleotides: TGTGCCAGCAGCTTAGACCGAGGCCTGGAGCAGTACTTC. Its translation: CASSLDRGLEQYF.

The chain combines TRBV18 with TRBJ2-3; 8 nucleotides align to TRBD1. This CDR3 has 14 residues. The V and J ends lost 6 bases and 2 bases, in that order; junction bases with no gene match: 4. Germline-derived CDR1 and CDR2 are KGHSH and LQKENI. The CDR3 DNA is TGTGCCAGCTCCGGACAGGGTTTCACAGATACGCAGTATTTT. Its translation is CASSGQGFTDTQYF.

This clone was recorded once. The chain has TRBV7-9 and TRBJ2-1; the D gene is possibly TRBD2 (5 bases). Trimming removed 5 bases from V and 2 bases from J, with 13 bases in between. The CDR3 runs to 15 residues. Looked up from germline, CDR1 is SEHNR and CDR2 is FQNEAQ (reference sequence). CDR3 loop: CASSPRGSAYNEQFF. DNA for the CDR3: TGTGCCAGCAGCCCCAGAGGTAGCGCCTACAATGAGCAGTTCTTC.

CDR3 protein: CASSYLGTGLTGELFF. The CDR3 DNA is TGTGCCAGCAGTTATCTCGGGACAGGGCTAACCGGGGAGCTGTTTTTT. The chain uses TRBV6-5 and TRBJ2-2; the match to TRBD1 covers 9 bases. V lost 3 bases, J lost 5 bases, and 7 bases stayed unmatched. The CDR3 totals 16 residues. The V gene's germline CDR1 is MNHEY and CDR2 SVGAGI.

The V and J genes are TRBV9 and TRBJ1-2; perhaps TRBD1 as D (6 bases). The V end lost 1 base, the J end lost 2 bases, and 9 bases lay between the germline ends. The CDR3 is 14 amino acids. Germline V lookup: CDR1 SGDLS, CDR2 YYNGEE. The CDR3 sequence is CASSVLGTNYGYTF. In DNA form, the CDR3 reads TGTGCCAGCAGCGTATTAGGGACAAACTATGGCTACACCTTC.

The gene calls are TRBV18 and TRBJ2-1, with 7 bases that match TRBD1. V shed 3 bases and J 3 bases; nucleotides not matched to a gene: 8. Germline values: CDR1 KGHSH, CDR2 LQKENI. The CDR3 runs to 16 residues. The CDR3 protein is CASSPSGTEFYNEQFF. In DNA form, the CDR3 reads TGTGCCAGCTCACCGTCCGGGACAGAGTTCTACAATGAGCAGTTCTTC.

This clone is a singleton in its sample. The chain is built from TRBV4-3 and TRBJ2-2; 8 nucleotides align to TRBD1. J gave up 6 bases and V 1 base, and 7 bases lay outside the gene matches. Germline V gene lookup returns CDR1 LGHNA and CDR2 YSLEER. This CDR3 comprises 16 residues. In nucleotides, the CDR3 is TGCGCCAGCAGCCAAGGAAGACAGGGGTTATCCGGGGAGCTGTTTTTT. Its protein is CASSQGRQGLSGELFF.